Below are 2 T cell receptor beta chains sequenced from a single sample in a study of cytomegalovirus exposure and HLA in healthy donors. 13 Jbeta primers and 60 Vbeta primers were used for the PCR. Data came from immunoSEQ multiplex PCR; TCRdb stores just in-frame clones and leaves some out. Found here are around 200,000 clones; the top ten clones hold around 0.8%. Material for sequencing was PBMCs. These receptors were collected from a young woman in good health and CMV-seropositive.

V and J are TRBV4-1 and TRBJ2-1; D is uncertain. With 0 bases removed from V and 0 bases from J, the gap between germline ends came to 9 bases. This CDR3 is 16 amino acids long. Germline CDR1 and CDR2: MGHRA and YSYEKL. CDR3 nucleotide sequence: TGCGCCAGCAGCCAAGATGGGCTACACTCCTACAATGAGCAGTTCTTC. This translates into CASSQDGLHSYNEQFF.

The chain joins TRBV7-9 to TRBJ1-1, with D tentatively TRBD1 (6 bases). This CDR3 has 14 residues. The V gene lost 4 bases and the J gene lost 4 bases, with 13 bases spanning the gap. The germline gives CDR1 SEHNR, CDR2 FQNEAQ (reference sequence). Here the CDR3 reads CASSSWGQGTEAFF. CDR3 bases: TGTGCCAGCAGCTCCTGGGGGCAGGGCACTGAAGCTTTCTTT.